The present T cell receptor beta chain was sequenced within a study of blood T cell repertoires in COVID-19. Study-wide context: Material from acute and convalescent COVID-19 was sourced from the United States, Italy and Spain. In each case, the material was cDNA or gDNA derived from T cells, B-cell-depleted T cells, or PBMCs.

With V trimmed by 7 bases and J by 1 base, 6 bases remained unmatched. The CDR3 runs to 15 residues. CDR1 is MNHNS and CDR2 is SASEGT in the germline V gene. Per the authors' pipeline: The authors estimated nucleated cell counts from reference gene primer amplification. The table came from immunoSEQ multiplex PCR; TCRdb's copy has only in-frame clones and leaves some out. V, J and clone size reflect that table, while D and trimming were determined from the DNA. Here the sample spans approximately 99,000 clones, 70% to 85% being singletons. The V call is TRBV6-1, the J call TRBJ2-2; 7 bases are a match to TRBD1. Sequencing input: peripheral blood. This TCR was sampled from a woman in her thirties or forties with acute or convalescent COVID-19. The CDR3 DNA reads TGTGCCAGCACCAGGGGGAAAGGGAACACCGGGGAGCTGTTTTTT. Protein: CASTRGKGNTGELFF.